This TCR beta chain appears in the sequencing data of a study of blood T cell repertoires in COVID-19. Everyone who took part was roughly 18 to 95 years old, and they came from about 25 US areas. Using immunoSEQ multiplex PCR, the repertoire was profiled, and TCRdb retains in-frame clones only, with some absent. The profile covers approximately 240,000 clones, with about 85% appearing a single time and roughly 6.3% taken by the ten largest. With 4 bases clipped from V and 5 bases from J, the junction kept 7 bases outside the gene matches. This CDR3 has 14 amino acids. CDR1 is LGHDT and CDR2 is YNNKEL in the germline V gene (reference sequence).

The source is a woman aged 25 to 39 with acute COVID-19. This chain joins TRBV3-1 (or the pseudogene TRBV3-2) and TRBJ1-2; 7 nucleotides agree with TRBD1. The specimen was PBMCs or T cells enriched from blood (not recorded which). The CDR3 here is CASSPGTRGYGYTF. CDR3 nucleotide sequence: TGTGCCAGCAGCCCGGGGACCAGGGGGTATGGCTACACCTTC.